This T cell receptor (beta chain) derives from a study of blood T cell repertoires in COVID-19. As for the study in general: There were acute and convalescent COVID-19 samples, and they came from the United States, Italy and Spain. From T cells, B-cell-depleted T cells, or PBMCs came the material, which was cDNA or gDNA.

Seattle enrolled patients during active infection and tracked them longitudinally. The CDR3 is made up of 15 amino acids. Per germline, CDR1 MNHEY and CDR2 SVGEGT. Deletions cut 5 bases from V and 1 base from J, with 11 bases between. Source study methods: Amplification of reference gene primers was used by the study to estimate nucleated cell counts. Data came from immunoSEQ multiplex PCR; TCRdb stores just in-frame clones and leaves some out. V, J and clone size are taken as reported in that table, and D and trimming were inferred from the DNA itself. The data contain a few hundred thousand clones, roughly 90% of them seen just once; the ten biggest clones take up approximately 11%.

The clonotype was recovered from a woman aged 25-40 years with COVID-19, enrolled during active disease. The genes are TRBV6-2 or TRBV6-3 and TRBJ2-2; tentative D call: TRBD2 (5 bases). What was sequenced was peripheral blood. The CDR3 spells CASSRIRGNTGELFF. The CDR3 nucleotides are TGTGCCAGCAGTCGCATTCGGGGGAACACCGGGGAGCTGTTTTTT.